This TCR beta chain emerged from a study of T cells after yellow fever vaccination. The V gene end was trimmed by 2 bases and the J gene end by 6 bases; junction bases not matched to a gene: 6. The CDR3 length is 14 residues. Germline lookup yields CDR1 PRHDT and CDR2 FYEKMQ (reference sequence). TCRdb itself ran the 5' RACE reads through MiXCR, one entry per CDR3 protein. The sample records under 250,000 distinct CDR3 sequences, 6.9% being singletons. V and J are TRBV13 and TRBJ1-1; the match to TRBD1 covers 7 bases. The sequences come from CD4+ T cells sorted from PBMCs, collected 15 days after the yellow fever booster vaccination. The clonotype was recovered from a man aged 30 to 39 who received the YFV17D yellow fever vaccine. The DNA of the CDR3 is TGTGCCAGCAGCTTATTCGGGGGGACAGCTGAAGCTTTCTTT. Protein: CASSLFGGTAEAFF.